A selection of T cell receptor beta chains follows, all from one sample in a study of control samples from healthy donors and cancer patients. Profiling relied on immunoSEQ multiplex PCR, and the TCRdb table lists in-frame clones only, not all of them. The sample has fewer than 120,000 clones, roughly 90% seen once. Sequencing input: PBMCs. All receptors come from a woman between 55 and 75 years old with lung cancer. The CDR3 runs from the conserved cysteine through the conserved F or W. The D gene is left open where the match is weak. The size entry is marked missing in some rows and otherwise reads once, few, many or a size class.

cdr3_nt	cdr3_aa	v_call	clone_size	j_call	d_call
TGTGCCAGTAGTATAGCATGGCAGCAAGAGACCCAGTACTTC	CASSIAWQQETQYF	TRBV19	NA	TRBJ2-5	NA
TGTGCCAGCAGCTCCTTGGGGGGACAGACCGAAGCTTTCTTT	CASSSLGGQTEAFF	TRBV7-3	NA	TRBJ1-1	TRBD1
TGTGCCAGCAGTGATCGAAGAGTTGGTCAGCCCCAGCATTTT	CASSDRRVGQPQHF	TRBV2	NA	TRBJ1-5	NA
TGTGCCAGCAGTGAAATTGGGACACCATATGAAGCTTTCTTT	CASSEIGTPYEAFF	TRBV6-1	NA	TRBJ1-1	NA
TGTGCCAGCAGTTTAGGGGCCGGGAAAGGGGAGACCCAGTACTTC	CASSLGAGKGETQYF	TRBV27	NA	TRBJ2-5	NA
TGTGCCAGCAGCCGAGAAGCACAGGGGGCGCGTACTGAAGCTTTCTTT	CASSREAQGARTEAFF	TRBV3-1/TRBV3-2	few	TRBJ1-1	TRBD1
TGTGCCAGCAGTGCCCACCTCGGGCAGGTCGGGGAGCTGTTTTTT	CASSAHLGQVGELFF	TRBV6-4	few	TRBJ2-2	NA
TGTGCCAGCAGTGTACTCGGAGGGGAGGACGAGCAGTACTTC	CASSVLGGEDEQYF	TRBV2	NA	TRBJ2-7	NA
TGTGCCAGCTCACCTGGGAGGGGGACGACTAACTATGGCTACACCTTC	CASSPGRGTTNYGYTF	TRBV18	NA	TRBJ1-2	NA
TGTGCCAGCAGCTTAGGGAGCGGCGCGGGAGGGCTACATGAGCAGTTCTTC	CASSLGSGAGGLHEQFF	TRBV7-9	NA	TRBJ2-1	TRBD2
TGTGCCAGCAGGACCTCTATTTCAGGGAGTCCGGGTGAGCAGTTCTTC	CASRTSISGSPGEQFF	TRBV4-2	NA	TRBJ2-1	NA
TGTGCCAGCAGTTTATATGATAGGGGGTCTGAGAACACTGAAGCTTTCTTT	CASSLYDRGSENTEAFF	TRBV27	NA	TRBJ1-1	NA
TGTGCCAGCAGCTTAGGGTCACGTAATGAGCAGTTCTTC	CASSLGSRNEQFF	TRBV7-9	once	TRBJ2-1	NA
TGCGCCAGCAGCTCCTTACAGGGGCAAGAGACCCAGTACTTC	CASSSLQGQETQYF	TRBV5-1	NA	TRBJ2-5	TRBD1